The clone carrying this TCR beta chain was picked up a small number of times. This sample is drawn from a study of human T cells and chemical hapten exposure. Time point indicated: pre-sensitization, week 0. The sample's treatment: therapeutic diphenylcyclopropenone sensitization with weekly scalp DPC. The donor pool consisted of alopecia patients aged 18 to 70 years, considered suitable for DPC. MiXCR, applied by TCRdb to the RACE reads, yields one record per CDR3 protein. The sample holds 87,000 or so distinct CDR3 sequences, 9.6% seen once. The CDR3 totals 14 residues. Germline values: CDR1 MDHEN, CDR2 SYDVKM. The germline V and J ends were trimmed by 3 bases and 6 bases, with 12 bases remaining between them.

The sequenced sample was whole blood, obtained in connection with sensitization to the hapten diphenylcyclopropenone (DPC). The receptor's source is a woman in her 40s with alopecia areata. Some clones in this sample may be carry-over from other donors' samples. The V gene is TRBV28, the J gene TRBJ1-5; D might be TRBD1 (5 bases). The CDR3 region is CASSLGVRSQPQHF. The CDR3, as DNA: TGTGCCAGCAGTTTGGGGGTAAGGAGTCAGCCCCAGCATTTT.